This T cell receptor (beta chain) emerged from a study of identifying expanded T cells in peripheral blood. Findings of the study overall: Clone count variance between roughly 2-week samples rose with total template count. Differentially abundant clones: roughly 1.2 between replicates, 15 to 17 at two to three weeks, less than 20 at four.

In the case of this clone: The antigen is unknown.

Germline CDR1 reads MDHEN; CDR2 reads SYDVKM. There are 15 residues in the CDR3. The V gene lost 6 bases and the J gene lost 6 bases, with 20 bases spanning the gap. The table came from immunoSEQ multiplex PCR; TCRdb's copy has only in-frame clones and leaves some out. The sample carries around 85,000 clones, 89% recorded once. No infections or other immune events were documented during collection. The sample comprised blood. This sequence originates from a person aged 18-70 years in good health. V gene TRBV28 combines with J gene TRBJ1-2; D may be TRBD1 (5 bases). CDR3 nucleotide sequence: TGTGCCAGCAGCGAGGGGTCTCCCCAACTGGATGGCTACACCTTC. It yields the protein CASSEGSPQLDGYTF.